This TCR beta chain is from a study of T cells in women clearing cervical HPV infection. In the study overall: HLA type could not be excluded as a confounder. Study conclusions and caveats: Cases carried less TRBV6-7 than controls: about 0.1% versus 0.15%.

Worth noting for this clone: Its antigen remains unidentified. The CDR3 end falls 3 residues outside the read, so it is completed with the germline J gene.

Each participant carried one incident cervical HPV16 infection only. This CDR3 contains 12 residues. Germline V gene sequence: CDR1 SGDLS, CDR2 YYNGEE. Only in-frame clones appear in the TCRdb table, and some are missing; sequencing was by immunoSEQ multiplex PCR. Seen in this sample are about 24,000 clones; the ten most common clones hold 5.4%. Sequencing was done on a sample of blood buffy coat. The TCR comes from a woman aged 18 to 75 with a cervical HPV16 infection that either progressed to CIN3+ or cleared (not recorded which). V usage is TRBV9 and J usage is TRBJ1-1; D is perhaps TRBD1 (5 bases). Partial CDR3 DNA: TGTGCCAGCAGCGTAGTGAAGGGGGAA. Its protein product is CASSVVKGE. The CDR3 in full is CASSVVKGEAFF.